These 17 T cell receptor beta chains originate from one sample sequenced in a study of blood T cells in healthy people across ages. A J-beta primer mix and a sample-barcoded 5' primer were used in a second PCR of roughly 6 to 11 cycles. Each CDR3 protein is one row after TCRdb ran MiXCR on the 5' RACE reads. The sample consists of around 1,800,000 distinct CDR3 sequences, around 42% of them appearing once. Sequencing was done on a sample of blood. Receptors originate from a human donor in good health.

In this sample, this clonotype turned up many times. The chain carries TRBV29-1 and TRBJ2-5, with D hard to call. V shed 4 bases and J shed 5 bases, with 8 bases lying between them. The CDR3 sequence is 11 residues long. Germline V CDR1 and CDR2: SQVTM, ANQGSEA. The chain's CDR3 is CSVGVRETQYF. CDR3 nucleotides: TGCAGCGTTGGAGTTCGCGAGACCCAGTACTTC.

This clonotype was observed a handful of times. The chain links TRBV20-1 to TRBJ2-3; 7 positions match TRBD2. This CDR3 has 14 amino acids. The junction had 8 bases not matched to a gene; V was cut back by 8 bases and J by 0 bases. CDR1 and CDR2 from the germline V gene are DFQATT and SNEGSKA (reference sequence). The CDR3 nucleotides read TGCAGTCTCTCGGGGGGATTTAGCACAGATACGCAGTATTTT. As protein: CSLSGGFSTDTQYF.

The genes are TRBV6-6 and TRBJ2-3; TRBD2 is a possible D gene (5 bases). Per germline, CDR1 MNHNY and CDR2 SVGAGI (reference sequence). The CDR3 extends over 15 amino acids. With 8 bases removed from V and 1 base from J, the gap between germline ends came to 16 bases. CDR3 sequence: CASLANRRGTDTQYF. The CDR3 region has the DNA TGTGCCAGCTTAGCGAACAGACGGGGCACAGATACGCAGTATTTT.

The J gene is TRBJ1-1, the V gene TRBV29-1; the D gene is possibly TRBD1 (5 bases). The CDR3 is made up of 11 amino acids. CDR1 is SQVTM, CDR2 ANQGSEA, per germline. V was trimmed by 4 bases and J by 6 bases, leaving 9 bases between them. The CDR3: CSVVRGPEAFF. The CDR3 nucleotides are TGCAGCGTTGTTAGGGGACCTGAAGCTTTCTTT.

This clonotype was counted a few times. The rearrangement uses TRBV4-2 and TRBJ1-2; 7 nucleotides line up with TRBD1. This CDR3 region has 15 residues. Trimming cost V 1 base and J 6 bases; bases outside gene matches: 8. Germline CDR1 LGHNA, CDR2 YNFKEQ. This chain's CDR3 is CASSQVIQGGNGYTF. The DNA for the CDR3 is TGTGCCAGCAGCCAAGTCATTCAGGGGGGCAATGGCTACACCTTC.

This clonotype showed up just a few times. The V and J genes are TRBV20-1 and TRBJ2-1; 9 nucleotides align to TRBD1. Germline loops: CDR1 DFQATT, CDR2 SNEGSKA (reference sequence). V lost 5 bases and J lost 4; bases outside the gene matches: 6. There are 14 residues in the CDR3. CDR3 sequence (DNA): TGCAGTGCTCGGCCGGGACAGGGTTACAATGAGCAGTTCTTC. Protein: CSARPGQGYNEQFF.

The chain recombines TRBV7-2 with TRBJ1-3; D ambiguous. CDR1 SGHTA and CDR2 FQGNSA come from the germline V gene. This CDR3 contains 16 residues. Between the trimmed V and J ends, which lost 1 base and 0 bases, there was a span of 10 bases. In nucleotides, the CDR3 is TGTGCCAGCAGCTTAGATCCCAGGTTCTCTGGAAACACCATATATTTT. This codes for CASSLDPRFSGNTIYF. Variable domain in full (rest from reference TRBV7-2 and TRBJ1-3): GAGVSQSPSNKVTEKGKDVELRCDPISGHTALYWYRQSLGQGLEFLIYFQGNSAPDKSGLPSDRFSAERTGGSVSTLTIQRTQQEDSAVYLCASSLDPRFSGNTIYFGEGSWLTVV.

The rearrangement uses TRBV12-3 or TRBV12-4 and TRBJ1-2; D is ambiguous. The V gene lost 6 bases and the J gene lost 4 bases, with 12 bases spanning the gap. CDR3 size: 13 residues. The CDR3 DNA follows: TGTGCCAGCAGCCCTACATCGAGCTATGGCTACACCTTC. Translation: CASSPTSSYGYTF.

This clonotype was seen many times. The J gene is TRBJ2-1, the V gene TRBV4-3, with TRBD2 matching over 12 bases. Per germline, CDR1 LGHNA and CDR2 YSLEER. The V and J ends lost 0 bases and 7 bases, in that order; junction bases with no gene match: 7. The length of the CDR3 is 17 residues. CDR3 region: CASSQEVLAGGFNEQFF. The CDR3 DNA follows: TGCGCCAGCAGCCAAGAAGTTCTAGCGGGGGGGTTTAATGAGCAGTTCTTC.

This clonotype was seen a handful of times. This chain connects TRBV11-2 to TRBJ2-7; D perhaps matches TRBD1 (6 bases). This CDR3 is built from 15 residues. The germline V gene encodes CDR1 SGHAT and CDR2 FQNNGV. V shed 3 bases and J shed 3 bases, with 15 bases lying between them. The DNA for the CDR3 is TGTGCCAGCAGCTTCCGGACAGATGATCTCTACGAGCAGTACTTC. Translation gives CASSFRTDDLYEQYF.

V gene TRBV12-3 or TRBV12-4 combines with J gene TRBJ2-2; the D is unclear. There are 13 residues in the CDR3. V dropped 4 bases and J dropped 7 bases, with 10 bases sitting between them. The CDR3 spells CASSSLAGGELFF. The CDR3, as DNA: TGTGCCAGCAGTTCCCTTGCCGGCGGGGAGCTGTTTTTT.

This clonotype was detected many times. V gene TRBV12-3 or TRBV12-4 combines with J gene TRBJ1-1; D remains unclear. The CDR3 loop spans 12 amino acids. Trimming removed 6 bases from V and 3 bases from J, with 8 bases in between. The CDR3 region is CASSLLDTEAFF. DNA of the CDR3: TGTGCCAGCAGCTTGTTGGACACTGAAGCTTTCTTT.

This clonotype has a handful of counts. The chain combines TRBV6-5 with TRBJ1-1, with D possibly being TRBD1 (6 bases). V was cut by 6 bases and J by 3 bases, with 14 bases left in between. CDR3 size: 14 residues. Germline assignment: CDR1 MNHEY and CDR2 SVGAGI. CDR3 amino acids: CASRGRGAHTEAFF. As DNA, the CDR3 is TGTGCCAGCAGAGGTCGGGGGGCTCACACTGAAGCTTTCTTT.

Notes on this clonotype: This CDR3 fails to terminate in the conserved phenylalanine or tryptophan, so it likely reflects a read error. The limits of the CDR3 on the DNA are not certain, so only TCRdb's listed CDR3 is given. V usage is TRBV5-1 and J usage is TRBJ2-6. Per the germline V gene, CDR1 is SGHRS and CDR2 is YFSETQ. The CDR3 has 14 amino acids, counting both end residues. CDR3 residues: CASSVETGANVLTN.

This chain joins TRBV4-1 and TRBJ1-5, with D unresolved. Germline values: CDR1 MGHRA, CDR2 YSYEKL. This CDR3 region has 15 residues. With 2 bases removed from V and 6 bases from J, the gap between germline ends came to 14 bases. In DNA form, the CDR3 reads TGCGCCAGCAGCCAATTATCACCTCTGGGTCAGCCCCAGCATTTT. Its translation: CASSQLSPLGQPQHF.

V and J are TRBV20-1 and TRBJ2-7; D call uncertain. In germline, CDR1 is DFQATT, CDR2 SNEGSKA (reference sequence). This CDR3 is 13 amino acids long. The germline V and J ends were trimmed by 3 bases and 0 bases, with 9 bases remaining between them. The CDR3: CSARTASSYEQYF. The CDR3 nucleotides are TGCAGTGCTAGGACCGCCAGCTCCTACGAGCAGTACTTC.

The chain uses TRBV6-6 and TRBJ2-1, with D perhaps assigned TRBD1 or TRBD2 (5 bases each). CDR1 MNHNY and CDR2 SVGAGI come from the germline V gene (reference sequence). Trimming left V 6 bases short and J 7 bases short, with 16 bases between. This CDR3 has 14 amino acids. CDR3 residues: CASRPGPNSNEQFF. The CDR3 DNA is TGTGCCAGCAGACCGGGACCCAATAGTAATGAGCAGTTCTTC.